This note documents a single TCR beta chain sequence. Data came from immunoSEQ multiplex PCR; TCRdb stores just in-frame clones and leaves some out. Here the sample spans about 590,000 clones, just under 97% being singletons. The sample comes from a study of shared clonotypes between healthy human individuals. The CDR3 consists of 15 residues. Germline V gene data show CDR1 as PRHDT and CDR2 as FYEKMQ (reference sequence). The junction had 2 bases not matched to a gene; V was cut back by 5 bases and J by 3 bases. Naivety among CD8 cells was defined by CD45RO negativity and positive CCR7 selection, thereby excluding terminally differentiated effector memory CD45RA+ cells.

The sample taken for sequencing was naive CD8+ T cells sorted from blood. The receptor's source is a woman in her twenties or thirties in good health. This chain connects TRBV13 to TRBJ2-3; TRBD2 agrees at 13 bases. In DNA, the CDR3 is TGTGCCAGCAGCCCGGGACTAGCGGGGACAGATACGCAGTATTTT. Protein: CASSPGLAGTDTQYF.